These 15 T cell receptor beta chains share one sample of origin, sequenced in a study of T cells in Graves' hyperthyroidism and ophthalmopathy. Using RNA transcripts as the source, TCR beta CDR3 regions were amplified. RT-PCR in the first round (using the HTBI primer set) targeted the TCR CDR3. TCRdb ran MiXCR on the multiplex PCR reads and lists one entry per CDR3 protein. The sample has approximately 400,000 distinct CDR3 sequences, about 13% seen once. The sequencing input was blood. These receptors were taken from a man aged 25-40 years with Graves' hyperthyroidism that later progressed to Graves' ophthalmopathy.

This clonotype has ten or more counts. V is TRBV11-2 and J is TRBJ2-3; D is tentatively TRBD1 or TRBD2 (6 bases each). Deletions cut 5 bases from V and 6 bases from J, with 27 bases between. This CDR3 region has 18 residues. Germline V gene data show CDR1 as SGHAT and CDR2 as FQNNGV. In DNA, the CDR3 is TGTGCCAGCAGCACTTACGGAGGGGGGCTAGCCGGTCGGGATACGCAGTATTTT. The encoded protein is CASSTYGGGLAGRDTQYF.

The chain links TRBV30 to TRBJ2-2, with 8 bases aligning to TRBD1. The CDR3 totals 14 residues. Germline-derived CDR1 and CDR2 are GTSNPN and SVGIG (reference sequence). V shed 4 bases and J 4 bases; nucleotides not matched to a gene: 5. The CDR3 is CAWTDRGPTGELFF. The CDR3 DNA reads TGTGCCTGGACTGACAGGGGTCCCACCGGGGAGCTGTTTTTT.

There are a few counts of this clonotype. The rearrangement uses TRBV18 and TRBJ1-5, with a weak D call TRBD1 (5 bases). Germline CDR1 reads KGHSH; CDR2 reads LQKENI. V was clipped by 0 bases and J by 2 bases, with 14 bases between them. The CDR3 length is 17 residues. The CDR3 DNA reads TGTGCCAGCTCACCACCGTCCGCCAGGGCTGGCAATCAGCCCCAGCATTTT. Residues: CASSPPSARAGNQPQHF.

This clonotype was found many times. The chain combines TRBV28 with TRBJ1-4; a possible D gene is TRBD1 (5 bases). The CDR3 length is 15 residues. Between the trimmed V and J ends, which lost 5 bases and 0 bases, there was a span of 10 bases. Germline values: CDR1 MDHEN, CDR2 SYDVKM. The CDR3 spells CASSRDSTTNEKLFF. The CDR3 DNA sequence: TGTGCCAGCAGTCGAGACAGCACAACTAATGAAAAACTGTTTTTT.

In its sample, this clonotype was seen many times. The chain joins TRBV11-2 to TRBJ2-7, with D possibly matching TRBD2 (5 bases). The germline gives CDR1 SGHAT, CDR2 FQNNGV. Trimming left V 1 base short and J 3 bases short, with 13 bases between. There are 15 residues in the CDR3. Here the CDR3 reads CASSLANSVGYEQYF. The CDR3 nucleotides are TGTGCCAGCAGCTTAGCGAATAGCGTGGGCTACGAGCAGTACTTC.

This clonotype has at least ten counts. The CDR3 sequence: CASSLAGAEAFF. The CDR3 DNA is TGTGCCAGCAGCTTAGCAGGGGCCGAAGCTTTCTTT. The rearrangement joins TRBV11-3 to TRBJ1-1; the D gene is possibly TRBD1 (6 bases). The V and J ends lost 1 base and 8 bases respectively, with 8 bases between them. CDR1 is SGHNT, CDR2 YENEEA, per germline. This CDR3 is 12 amino acids long.

This clonotype was recorded at least ten times. This sequence may be a read error, since a much larger clone differs from it by one base. The chain recombines TRBV18 with TRBJ1-1; TRBD1 matches 8 bases. V dropped 8 bases and J dropped 0; count of bases not matched to a gene: 2. This CDR3 spans 13 amino acids. Per the germline V gene, CDR1 is KGHSH and CDR2 is LQKENI. The CDR3 is CASRTGMNTEAFF. The CDR3 nucleotides are TGTGCCAGCAGGACAGGGATGAACACTGAAGCTTTCTTT.

At least ten counts were recorded for this clonotype. The chain couples TRBV2 to TRBJ1-4, with D hard to call. Germline CDR1 and CDR2: SNHLY and FYNNEI. V lost 8 bases, J lost 0 bases, and 7 bases lay in between. This CDR3 has 13 residues. Here the CDR3 DNA reads TGTGCCAGCTGGAGTTCAACTAATGAAAAACTGTTTTTT. Its translation is CASWSSTNEKLFF.

This clonotype showed up just once. A much larger clone is a single base away; this may be a read error. The rearrangement uses TRBV7-9 and TRBJ1-2; D is perhaps TRBD1 (6 bases). Germline CDR1 and CDR2: SEHNR and FQNEAQ (reference sequence). This CDR3 spans 15 amino acids. CDR3: CVSSPRGGGDYGYTF. The CDR3 bases are TGTGTCAGCAGCCCCCGAGGAGGGGGTGACTATGGCTACACCTTC.

This clonotype was seen repeatedly, ten times or more. The chain recombines TRBV28 with TRBJ2-3, with 10 bases lining up with TRBD2. The V gene end was trimmed by 5 bases and the J gene end by 3 bases; junction bases not matched to a gene: 5. The CDR3 has 15 residues. The germline V gene has CDR1 MDHEN and CDR2 SYDVKM. The CDR3 is CASSSGGAGTDTQYF. In nucleotides, the CDR3 is TGTGCCAGCAGTAGCGGGGGGGCAGGTACAGATACGCAGTATTTT.

This clonotype was seen a handful of times. This chain joins TRBV14 and TRBJ1-3, with 11 bases matching TRBD1. The CDR3 consists of 15 residues. CDR1 is SGHDN, CDR2 FVKESK, per germline. After removal of 1 base from V and 7 bases from J, the junction contained 3 bases not matched to a gene. The CDR3 DNA reads TGTGCCAGCAGCCAAGCCGGACAGGGGGCGAACACCATATATTTT. It translates to CASSQAGQGANTIYF. Supplemented by reference TRBV14 and TRBJ1-3, the full variable domain reads EAGVTQFPSHSVIEKGQTVTLRCDPISGHDNLYWYRRVMGKEIKFLLHFVKESKQDESGMPNNRFLAERTGGTYSTLKVQPAELEDSGVYFCASSQAGQGANTIYFGEGSWLTVV.

This clonotype was seen many times. CDR3 protein: CASSLGSTGELFF. As DNA, the CDR3 is TGCGCCAGCAGCTTGGGAAGCACCGGGGAGCTGTTTTTT. This rearrangement joins TRBV5-1 to TRBJ2-2; D unresolved. V was trimmed by 0 bases and J by 4 bases, leaving 4 bases between them. This CDR3 is 13 amino acids long. Germline V gene data show CDR1 as SGHRS and CDR2 as YFSETQ. Together with reference TRBV5-1 and TRBJ2-2, the CDR3 gives the full variable domain: KAGVTQTPRYLIKTRGQQVTLSCSPISGHRSVSWYQQTPGQGLQFLFEYFSETQRNKGNFPGRFSGRQFSNSRSEMNVSTLELGDSALYLCASSLGSTGELFFGEGSRLTVL.

The sample holds many counts of this clonotype. The chain is built from TRBV12-3 or TRBV12-4 and TRBJ2-7, with D possibly being TRBD2 (6 bases). This CDR3 is 15 amino acids long. The ends were cut back, 1 base at V and 2 bases at J, with 12 bases in the middle. CDR3 DNA: TGTGCCAGCAGTTTAGGCTCGGGAGCAGCCTACGAGCAGTACTTC. This sequence encodes CASSLGSGAAYEQYF.

The rearrangement links TRBV18 to TRBJ1-5; possibly TRBD1 for D (6 bases). Per the germline V gene, CDR1 is KGHSH and CDR2 is LQKENI. V gave up 5 bases and J gave up 9 bases, with 17 bases separating them. The CDR3 runs to 14 residues. The CDR3 spells CASSAGTSDRPQHF. The CDR3, as DNA: TGTGCCAGCTCAGCCGGGACATCGGATCGGCCCCAGCATTTT.

This clonotype was seen repeatedly, ten times or more. The CDR3 region is CASSLPENTEAFF. The CDR3 DNA reads as TGTGCCAGCAGTCTGCCAGAGAACACTGAAGCTTTCTTT. J is TRBJ1-1 and V is TRBV28; no firm D call. CDR1 and CDR2 (germline): MDHEN, SYDVKM. Between the trimmed V and J ends, which lost 5 bases and 1 base, there was a span of 8 bases. CDR3 length: 13 residues.